The present TCR beta chain was sequenced within a study of T cells in Graves' hyperthyroidism and ophthalmopathy. The CDR3 has 16 residues. Per germline, CDR1 LNHNV and CDR2 YYDKDF (reference sequence). V lost 5 bases, J lost 3 bases, and 6 bases stayed unmatched. From RNA transcripts, TCR beta CDR3 regions were amplified. During a first-round RT-PCR of the TCR CDR3, the HTBI primer set was used. One entry per CDR3 protein, called by TCRdb with MiXCR from the multiplex PCR reads. The table records about 520,000 distinct CDR3 sequences, approximately 25% of them present only once. This clonotype has at least ten counts. Ophthalmopathy in the patients scored at least 3 on Clinical Activity Score and at least 4 on NOSPECS grade, lasting under 3 months.

The sequenced material came from blood. J is TRBJ2-2 and V is TRBV15, with 10 bases identical to TRBD2. This sequence originates from a woman aged 30 to 39 with Graves' ophthalmopathy. CDR3 in amino acids: CATSQALAGDTGELFF. For the CDR3, the DNA is TGTGCCACCAGCCAGGCCCTAGCGGGGGACACCGGGGAGCTGTTTTTT.